This TCR beta chain emerged from a study of shared clonotypes between healthy human individuals. Using immunoSEQ multiplex PCR, the repertoire was profiled, and TCRdb retains in-frame clones only, with some absent. Here the sample spans approximately 100,000 clones, around 65% being singletons. Germline V CDR1 and CDR2: SGHTA, FQGNSA. The CDR3 totals 13 residues. V dropped 4 bases and J dropped 2 bases, with 6 bases sitting between them. The chain couples TRBV7-2 to TRBJ2-1, with TRBD1 as a possible D gene (6 bases). Sequenced sample: memory CD8+ T cells sorted from blood. Subset given: CD45RO+ cells pooled with CCR7-negative TemRA cells. This TCR came from a woman in her twenties or thirties in good health. CDR3 residues: CASSWDTYNEQFF. CDR3 nucleotide sequence: TGTGCCAGCAGCTGGGACACCTACAATGAGCAGTTCTTC.